A single sample is the source of the 23 T cell receptor beta chains below, sequenced in a study of technical replicates of blood from a few donors. Some clones are missing from TCRdb's copy, which holds only in-frame ones; the method was immunoSEQ multiplex PCR. The table records about 88,000 clones, 85% to 95% of them present only once. What was sequenced was T cells isolated from PBMCs. These TCRs come from a human donor in good health.

This clone was recorded once. The chain combines TRBV28 with TRBJ1-5, with 7 bases identical to TRBD1. The CDR3 runs 12 residues. J gave up 4 bases and V 7 bases, and 1 base lay outside the gene matches. Germline-derived CDR1 and CDR2 are MDHEN and SYDVKM. The CDR3: CASNRGNQPQHF. In DNA form, the CDR3 reads TGTGCCAGCAACAGGGGTAATCAGCCCCAGCATTTT.

The V and J genes are TRBV19 and TRBJ1-1; weak D call: TRBD1 (6 bases). The CDR3 loop spans 15 amino acids. Germline lookup yields CDR1 LNHDA and CDR2 SQIVND (reference sequence). V lost 4 bases and J 6 bases, leaving 18 bases between the germline ends. CDR3 nucleotide sequence: TGTGCCAGTAGTAGCCAGAGCACAGGGTGGTCTGAAGCTTTCTTT. This encodes CASSSQSTGWSEAFF. Variable domain in full (rest from reference TRBV19 and TRBJ1-1): DGGITQSPKYLFRKEGQNVTLSCEQNLNHDAMYWYRQDPGQGLRLIYYSQIVNDFQKGDIAEGYSVSREKKESFPLTVTSAQKNPTAFYLCASSSQSTGWSEAFFGQGTRLTVV.

Only a few counts were recorded for this clone. This sequence joins TRBV9 and TRBJ1-1; no clear D gene. This CDR3 has 12 residues. Per the germline V gene, CDR1 is SGDLS and CDR2 is YYNGEE. Trimming removed 4 bases at V and 7 bases at J, with 11 bases between. This CDR3 is CASSQSFSEAFF. DNA for the CDR3: TGTGCCAGCAGCCAATCTTTTAGTGAAGCTTTCTTT.

This chain connects TRBV25-1 to TRBJ2-7; a possible D gene is TRBD1 (6 bases). Germline CDR1 and CDR2: MGHDK and SYGVNS. This CDR3 spans 15 amino acids. The ends were cut back, 1 base at V and 2 bases at J, with 12 bases in the middle. CDR3 region: CASSESGRGTYEQYF. The CDR3 DNA reads as TGTGCCAGCAGTGAATCGGGCAGGGGCACCTACGAGCAGTACTTC.

The chain combines TRBV5-1 with TRBJ1-1; D is uncertain. Germline V gives CDR1 SGHRS, CDR2 YFSETQ. With 0 bases removed from V and 7 bases from J, the gap between germline ends came to 4 bases. CDR3 length: 11 amino acids. The CDR3 spells CASSLDSEAFF. The DNA for the CDR3 is TGCGCCAGCAGCTTGGACAGTGAAGCTTTCTTT. Full variable domain (outside the CDR3, taken from reference TRBV5-1 and TRBJ1-1): KAGVTQTPRYLIKTRGQQVTLSCSPISGHRSVSWYQQTPGQGLQFLFEYFSETQRNKGNFPGRFSGRQFSNSRSEMNVSTLELGDSALYLCASSLDSEAFFGQGTRLTVV.

In its sample, this clone was seen once. This chain uses TRBV4-1 with TRBJ1-5; no clear D gene. CDR3 length equals 14 residues. Trimming pared 0 bases from V and 1 base from J, leaving 4 bases between. The germline V gene encodes CDR1 MGHRA and CDR2 YSYEKL. CDR3 nucleotide sequence: TGCGCCAGCAGCCAAGATCCGAGCAATCAGCCCCAGCATTTT. This codes for CASSQDPSNQPQHF.

The chain uses TRBV7-8 and TRBJ1-2; the match to TRBD1 covers 8 bases. Germline-derived CDR1 and CDR2 are SGHVS and FQNEAQ. CDR3 length: 16 amino acids. Trimming at V came to 5 bases and at J to 4 bases, leaving 12 bases not matched to a gene. CDR3 amino acids: CASSPNQGAAFYGYTF. DNA of the CDR3: TGTGCCAGCAGCCCGAACCAGGGGGCGGCATTCTATGGCTACACCTTC. Looking up the rest from reference TRBV7-8 and TRBJ1-2 gives the full variable domain: GAGVSQSPRYKVAKRGQDVALRCDPISGHVSLFWYQQALGQGPEFLTYFQNEAQLDKSGLPSDRFFAERPEGSVSTLKIQRTQQEDSAVYLCASSPNQGAAFYGYTFGSGTRLTVV.

The chain links TRBV15 to TRBJ1-2; 9 positions agree with TRBD1. CDR1 is LNHNV and CDR2 is YYDKDF in the germline V gene (reference sequence). V gave up 2 bases and J gave up 8 bases; unmatched junction bases: 3. The CDR3 covers 13 residues. Here the CDR3 reads CATSRHGTGGYTF. CDR3 sequence (DNA): TGTGCCACCAGCAGACACGGGACAGGGGGCTACACCTTC.

The CDR3 nucleotides are TGTGCCAGCAGTTACAGGCAGGGGGCATACGAGCAGTACTTC. It is translated as CASSYRQGAYEQYF. This chain connects TRBV6-5 to TRBJ2-7, with 8 nucleotides matching TRBD1. Per germline, CDR1 MNHEY and CDR2 SVGAGI. Trimming cost V 2 bases and J 4 bases; bases outside gene matches: 4. CDR3 length: 14 residues.

The rearrangement uses TRBV4-1 and TRBJ2-7, with 14 bases that match TRBD2. The CDR3 has 17 amino acids. Germline V CDR1 and CDR2: MGHRA, YSYEKL. V gave up 4 bases and J gave up 7 bases; unmatched junction bases: 12. CDR3 sequence reads: CASSRGTSGSAFYEQYF. DNA of the CDR3: TGCGCCAGCAGCCGAGGGACTAGCGGGAGTGCGTTTTATGAGCAGTACTTC.

This clone was observed a single time. This chain links TRBV19 with TRBJ1-1; no clear D gene. CDR1 and CDR2 (germline): LNHDA, SQIVND (reference sequence). CDR3 length equals 13 residues. With 9 bases removed from V and 4 bases from J, the gap between germline ends came to 15 bases. CDR3 DNA sequence: TGTGCCAGCCTACCGTGGGAGGGCACTGAAGCTTTCTTT. The encoded protein is CASLPWEGTEAFF.

The rearrangement links TRBV19 to TRBJ1-5, with 9 bases identical to TRBD1. This CDR3 is built from 14 residues. CDR1 is LNHDA, CDR2 SQIVND, per germline (reference sequence). V shed 6 bases, J shed 7 bases, and the junction held 7 bases outside the gene matches. The CDR3 DNA follows: TGTGCCAGTAGCCTCGGACAGGGGAGCCAGCCCCAGCATTTT. This gives the protein CASSLGQGSQPQHF.

The CDR3 coding sequence is TGTGCCAGCATGGGGCAGAATCAGTTCTTC. Its protein product is CASMGQNQFF. This sequence joins TRBV11-3 and TRBJ2-1; tentatively, D is TRBD1 (5 bases). Trimming removed 7 bases at V and 13 bases at J, with 11 bases between. Germline V gene lookup returns CDR1 SGHNT and CDR2 YENEEA. CDR3 length: 10 amino acids.

This clone has a single count. The rearrangement uses TRBV6-1 and TRBJ1-1, with no clear D. V was trimmed by 2 bases and J by 7 bases, leaving 11 bases between them. Germline V gene sequence: CDR1 MNHNS, CDR2 SASEGT. The CDR3 sequence is 13 residues long. The CDR3 loop reads CASSERGDLEAFF. Written as DNA, the CDR3 is TGTGCCAGCAGTGAAAGAGGAGACCTTGAAGCTTTCTTT.

This rearrangement joins TRBV5-1 to TRBJ2-1; 9 bases agree with TRBD2. This CDR3 comprises 15 residues. The germline V gene has CDR1 SGHRS and CDR2 YFSETQ. V lost 2 bases and J lost 8; bases outside the gene matches: 8. In DNA form, the CDR3 reads TGCGCCAGCAGCTTCATAGCGGGGGAACCGGATGAGCAGTTCTTC. It translates to CASSFIAGEPDEQFF.

Here the CDR3 DNA reads TGTGCCAGCACGGACAGACAAGAGACCCAGTACTTC. It is translated as CASTDRQETQYF. The chain links TRBV2 to TRBJ2-5, with D perhaps matching TRBD1 (6 bases). Trimming removed 7 bases from V and 2 bases from J, with 8 bases in between. Germline values: CDR1 SNHLY, CDR2 FYNNEI. The CDR3 sequence is 12 residues long.

This chain uses TRBV6-1 with TRBJ2-1; 11 nucleotides agree with TRBD2. The junction had 7 bases not matched to a gene; V was cut back by 6 bases and J by 6 bases. CDR1 is MNHNS, CDR2 SASEGT, per germline. The CDR3 runs to 15 residues. This CDR3 reads CASRPGLAGVNEQFF. The CDR3 DNA reads TGTGCCAGCAGACCCGGACTAGCGGGCGTCAATGAGCAGTTCTTC.

The V call is TRBV2, the J call TRBJ2-1, with TRBD2 matching 14 bases. Per the germline V gene, CDR1 is SNHLY and CDR2 is FYNNEI. This CDR3 spans 16 amino acids. After removal of 6 bases from V and 3 bases from J, the junction contained 4 bases not matched to a gene. CDR3 sequence: CASRGGTSGSYNEQFF. CDR3 DNA: TGTGCCAGCAGGGGGGGGACTAGCGGGAGCTACAATGAGCAGTTCTTC.

The rearrangement uses TRBV7-6 and TRBJ2-1; TRBD1 might be the D (6 bases). CDR1 and CDR2 from the germline V gene are SGHVS and FNYEAQ. Trimming stripped 2 bases from V and 7 bases from J, with 12 bases between. This CDR3 comprises 14 residues. CDR3 amino acids: CASSLYRELNEQFF. CDR3 coding DNA: TGTGCCAGCAGCTTATACAGGGAATTAAATGAGCAGTTCTTC.

The chain employs TRBV12-5 and TRBJ2-2; no clear D gene. Germline loops: CDR1 LGHNT, CDR2 FRNRAP. The V end was cut by 5 bases, the J end by 6 bases, with 10 bases between. CDR3 length equals 13 residues. The CDR3 DNA follows: TGTGCTAGTGGTAGTACAGTTCCCGGGGAGCTGTTTTTT. Its translation is CASGSTVPGELFF.

This clone has just one count. This chain links TRBV28 with TRBJ2-1; D remains ambiguous. CDR3 length equals 13 residues. Germline CDR1 is MDHEN and CDR2 is SYDVKM. CDR3 in amino acids: CSTTRSSYNEQFF. CDR3 coding DNA: TGTAGCACTACACGAAGCTCCTACAATGAGCAGTTCTTC.

The rearrangement joins TRBV5-6 to TRBJ1-4; D remains ambiguous. The CDR3 spans 16 residues. V was clipped by 0 bases and J by 6 bases, with 15 bases between them. CDR1 and CDR2 from the germline V gene are SGHDT and YYEEEE. The CDR3 spells CASSLGRRQRYEKLFF. CDR3 DNA sequence: TGTGCCAGCAGCTTGGGTAGGCGTCAGAGGTATGAAAAACTGTTTTTT.

The chain links TRBV7-9 to TRBJ1-2; D unresolved. The germline gives CDR1 SEHNR, CDR2 FQNEAQ (reference sequence). The CDR3 length is 14 residues. The ends were cut back, 5 bases at V and 8 bases at J, with 18 bases in the middle. The CDR3 sequence is CASSPSEGGRGYTF. CDR3 DNA sequence: TGTGCCAGCAGCCCATCGGAAGGAGGAAGGGGCTACACCTTC. Full variable domain (missing parts from reference TRBV7-9 and TRBJ1-2): DTGVSQNPRHKITKRGQNVTFRCDPISEHNRLYWYRQTLGQGPEFLTYFQNEAQLEKSRLLSDRFSAERPKGSFSTLEIQRTEQGDSAMYLCASSPSEGGRGYTFGSGTRLTVV.